The clone carrying this T cell receptor beta chain was detected only a few times. What it recognizes is unknown. Since all of the isolated RNA was reverse transcribed, expressed TCRB transcripts were what got sequenced. Some clones are missing from TCRdb's copy, which holds only in-frame ones; the method was immunoSEQ multiplex PCR. The profile shows more than 200,000 clones, more than 15% of them singletons. The data originate from a study of beta chain features in type 1 diabetes. Notes on the study in general: PCR might pick shorter templates more often, in the same way for patients and controls. Within each of all four CD4+ subsets, Type 1 diabetes patients had TCRB CDR3s that were moderately but significantly shorter. No resolution was reached here on whether HLA type influences TCRB rearrangement.

Sequenced material: naive CD4+ T cells from blood. This receptor was taken from a man aged 25 to 40 with type 1 diabetes.

The DNA for the CDR3 is TGTGCCAGCAGTCTAAGCGGGATCAACACCGGGGAGCTGTTTTTT. The encoded protein is CASSLSGINTGELFF. The chain is built from TRBV7-2 and TRBJ2-2; 7 bases map to TRBD2. Trimming at V came to 6 bases and at J to 2 bases, leaving 6 bases not matched to a gene. The V gene's germline CDR1 is SGHTA and CDR2 FQGNSA. The CDR3 consists of 15 residues.